One T cell receptor beta chain is described in this entry. Its antigen remains unknown. TCRdb keeps only in-frame clones here, not all; method: immunoSEQ multiplex PCR. This table holds fewer than 75,000 clones, around 80% found once. This sample was taken from a study of T cell repertoires and HLA-DP antigens. Study-wide results and caveats: Clones undetected before culture averaged roughly 40% against one allele and 50% to 55% against the other.

This CDR3 has 13 amino acids. Trimming removed 1 base at V and 6 bases at J, with 7 bases between. CDR1 is MGHRA and CDR2 is YSYEKL in the germline V gene. The clonotype originates from a man aged 55-75 years in good health and CMV-seronegative. Input material: CD4+ T cells from PBMCs. The chain uses TRBV4-1 and TRBJ1-5, with D uncertain. The CDR3: CASSQGSGQPQHF. The CDR3 DNA reads TGCGCCAGCAGCCAAGGTTCCGGTCAGCCCCAGCATTTT.